This is a list of T cell receptor beta chains from one sample in a study of cytomegalovirus exposure and HLA in healthy donors. Clones were sequenced by immunoSEQ multiplex PCR, and TCRdb holds only the in-frame ones, with some missing. The data show roughly 120,000 clones, approximately 72% seen once. Sequenced input: PBMCs. The receptors shown here come from a woman aged 40-49 years in good health and CMV-seropositive. Both conserved end residues are part of each CDR3. A D gene is named only where the DNA matches it firmly. Rows may omit the clone size; those that give it use once, few, many or a size class.

NA,TRBJ1-2,NA,TRBV29-1,CSVYTQGSSYGYTF,TGCAGCGTTTATACCCAGGGTAGTAGCTATGGCTACACCTTC
NA,TRBJ2-7,NA,TRBV2,CASSREYEQYF,TGTGCCAGTTCCAGGGAATACGAGCAGTACTTC
NA,TRBJ2-5,few,TRBV7-2,CASSLSPYSGGETQYF,TGTGCCAGCAGCTTATCGCCATACTCGGGTGGGGAGACCCAGTACTTC
NA,TRBJ2-5,NA,TRBV5-5,CASSLGQQETQYF,TGTGCCAGCAGCTTGGGCCAGCAAGAGACCCAGTACTTC
TRBD1,TRBJ2-5,NA,TRBV7-2,CASSQQGAQETQYF,TGTGCCAGCAGCCAACAGGGGGCCCAAGAGACCCAGTACTTC
NA,TRBJ1-3,NA,TRBV7-8,CASSLGPRVPGNTIYF,TGTGCCAGCAGCTTAGGGCCCCGGGTACCTGGAAACACCATATATTTT
NA,TRBJ1-2,NA,TRBV4-1,CASSQDVTGRENGYTF,TGCGCCAGCAGCCAAGATGTAACAGGGCGCGAAAATGGCTACACCTTC
TRBD2,TRBJ2-5,NA,TRBV7-3,CASSLSGGAGETQYF,TGTGCCAGCAGTCTATCCGGGGGGGCTGGAGAGACCCAGTACTTC
TRBD1,TRBJ2-5,NA,TRBV18,CASSWTGSQETQYF,TGTGCCAGCTCATGGACAGGATCCCAAGAGACCCAGTACTTC
NA,TRBJ1-5,NA,TRBV6-6,CASSRSGEPQHF,TGTGCCAGCAGCCGGTCAGGGGAGCCCCAGCATTTT
NA,TRBJ1-1,NA,TRBV19,CASSIPSTVLNTEAFF,TGTGCCAGTAGTATTCCCTCGACAGTACTGAACACTGAAGCTTTCTTT
NA,TRBJ2-2,NA,TRBV7-9,CASSRGNTGELFF,TGTGCCAGCAGCAGGGGGAACACCGGGGAGCTGTTTTTT
TRBD1,TRBJ1-5,NA,TRBV6-5,CASRTGQGGNQPQHF,TGTGCCAGCAGAACTGGACAGGGGGGTAATCAGCCCCAGCATTTT
TRBD1,TRBJ2-5,NA,TRBV6-7,CASTRTGRETQYF,TGTGCCAGCACCCGGACAGGGCGGGAGACCCAGTACTTC
NA,TRBJ1-2,few,TRBV7-3,CASSLGGASYGYTF,TGTGCCAGCAGCTTAGGGGGCGCGAGCTATGGCTACACCTTC
TRBD1,TRBJ2-1,NA,TRBV7-9,CASSPAGQGTNEQFF,TGTGCCAGCAGCCCCGCGGGACAGGGTACAAATGAGCAGTTCTTC
NA,TRBJ2-1,few,TRBV10-3,CAISEHGVYNEQFF,TGTGCCATCAGTGAGCACGGGGTCTACAATGAGCAGTTCTTC
TRBD1,TRBJ1-4,few,TRBV7-9,CASSLDRDAEKLFF,TGTGCCAGCAGCCTAGACAGGGATGCAGAAAAACTGTTTTTT
NA,TRBJ2-5,once,TRBV7-9,CASSPPGLRETQYF,TGTGCCAGCAGCCCCCCCGGTCTACGAGAGACCCAGTACTTC
TRBD1,TRBJ2-3,NA,TRBV9,CASSSSDRDSTDTQYF,TGTGCCAGCAGCTCCTCGGACAGGGATAGCACAGATACGCAGTATTTT
NA,TRBJ1-6,NA,TRBV7-9,CASSLSSNSPLHF,TGTGCCAGCAGCTTATCTAGCAATTCACCCCTCCACTTT
NA,TRBJ2-7,few,TRBV7-2,CASSLAGREQYF,TGTGCCAGCAGCTTAGCGGGGAGAGAGCAGTACTTC
TRBD2,TRBJ2-5,once,TRBV5-4,CASSLAGGGLETQYF,TGTGCCAGCAGCCTGGCGGGGGGGGGTTTAGAGACCCAGTACTTC
NA,TRBJ2-3,NA,TRBV7-9,CASSPNFRQGDTQYF,TGTGCCAGCAGCCCCAACTTTAGGCAGGGAGATACGCAGTATTTT
TRBD1,TRBJ1-4,NA,TRBV6-1,CASSTGQGANEKLFF,TGTGCCAGCAGTACCGGACAGGGGGCAAATGAAAAACTGTTTTTT
NA,TRBJ1-1,few,TRBV5-4,CASASRTEAFF,TGTGCCAGCGCTTCGAGGACTGAAGCTTTCTTT
TRBD1,TRBJ1-1,NA,TRBV9,CASSSGTGNTEAFF,TGTGCCAGCAGCTCAGGGACAGGGAACACTGAAGCTTTCTTT
TRBD1,TRBJ1-2,NA,TRBV5-1,CASSPAPGGDGYTF,TGCGCCAGCAGCCCGGCCCCAGGGGGAGATGGCTACACCTTC
NA,TRBJ2-7,NA,TRBV7-8,CASSLVAGENYEQYF,TGTGCCAGCAGCTTAGTGGCAGGGGAAAACTACGAGCAGTACTTC
TRBD1,TRBJ2-7,NA,TRBV6-5,CASLTGRNEQYF,TGTGCCAGCTTGACAGGGCGGAACGAGCAGTACTTC
TRBD1,TRBJ1-2,NA,TRBV18,CASSVTRDRGNYGYTF,TGTGCCAGCTCAGTCACCCGGGACAGGGGTAACTATGGCTACACCTTC
TRBD1,TRBJ2-7,NA,TRBV7-3,CASSSEQGAEQYF,TGTGCCAGCAGCTCCGAACAGGGGGCCGAGCAGTACTTC
NA,TRBJ2-6,few,TRBV5-1,CASSLQGANVLTF,TGCGCCAGCAGCTTACAGGGGGCCAACGTCCTGACTTTC
NA,TRBJ2-6,NA,TRBV19,CASSIDYSGANVLTF,TGTGCCAGTAGTATTGACTACTCTGGGGCCAACGTCCTGACTTTC
NA,TRBJ2-2,NA,TRBV7-8,CASSSRGVITGELFF,TGTGCCAGCAGCTCCCGCGGGGTAATCACCGGGGAGCTGTTTTTT
NA,TRBJ1-4,NA,TRBV6-5,CASSYSWGQREKLFF,TGTGCCAGCAGTTACTCATGGGGGCAGAGGGAAAAACTGTTTTTT
TRBD2,TRBJ2-1,NA,TRBV27,CASSPNGLAGGWEQFF,TGTGCCAGCAGTCCCAACGGACTAGCGGGGGGGTGGGAGCAGTTCTTC
NA,TRBJ2-3,NA,TRBV5-1,CASSPISQVLGTDTQYF,TGCGCCAGCAGCCCTATTTCACAGGTTCTCGGCACAGATACGCAGTATTTT
TRBD1,TRBJ1-2,few,TRBV6-5,CASSPQLGTGGGYTF,TGTGCCAGCAGCCCTCAGCTAGGGACAGGGGGGGGCTACACCTTC
TRBD2,TRBJ2-3,few,TRBV5-6,CASSLTLAADTQYF,TGTGCCAGCAGCTTGACTCTAGCGGCCGATACGCAGTATTTT
TRBD2,TRBJ2-7,NA,TRBV5-4,CASSLGSGGNYEQYF,TGTGCCAGCAGCTTGGGGTCGGGGGGGAACTACGAGCAGTACTTC
NA,TRBJ2-3,NA,TRBV4-1,CASSRQATDTQYF,TGCGCCAGCTCCCGACAGGCTACAGATACGCAGTATTTT
NA,TRBJ1-5,NA,TRBV6-1,CASSRQSSNQPQHF,TGTGCCAGCAGCAGACAGAGTAGCAATCAGCCCCAGCATTTT
TRBD1,TRBJ1-2,NA,TRBV4-1,CASSQKGRGNYGYTF,TGCGCCAGCAGCCAGAAGGGCAGGGGGAACTATGGCTACACCTTC
TRBD2,TRBJ2-3,NA,TRBV18,CASSPRSSGASTDTQYF,TGTGCCAGCTCACCAAGGTCTAGCGGGGCTAGCACAGATACGCAGTATTTT
NA,TRBJ2-7,NA,TRBV10-3,CAISDRGSYEQYF,TGTGCCATCAGTGACAGGGGTTCCTACGAGCAGTACTTC
NA,TRBJ1-6,once,TRBV18,CASSTLVDNSPLHF,TGTGCCAGCTCCACCCTTGTAGATAATTCACCCCTCCACTTT
NA,TRBJ2-7,NA,TRBV15,CATSREVGNSYEQYF,TGTGCCACCAGCAGAGAAGTGGGCAACTCCTACGAGCAGTACTTC
NA,TRBJ1-6,once,TRBV6-5,CASSLTYNSPLHF,TGTGCCAGCAGTTTAACCTATAATTCACCCCTCCACTTT
NA,TRBJ1-1,NA,TRBV5-4,CASSAATGGTEAFF,TGTGCCAGCAGTGCAGCCACGGGGGGCACTGAAGCTTTCTTT
TRBD1,TRBJ2-7,NA,TRBV5-1,CASSPGDRAYEQYF,TGCGCCAGCAGCCCGGGGGACAGGGCCTACGAGCAGTACTTC
NA,TRBJ1-6,NA,TRBV27,CASRWSAGSNSPLHF,TGTGCCAGCCGCTGGTCCGCCGGGAGTAATTCACCCCTCCACTTT
TRBD2,TRBJ2-3,NA,TRBV13,CASSLGGTGADTQYF,TGTGCCAGCAGCTTGGGGGGGACGGGCGCAGATACGCAGTATTTT
NA,TRBJ1-1,NA,TRBV5-4,CASSLDRTGHGDVNTEAFF,TGTGCCAGCAGCTTGGATCGCACAGGGCACGGTGATGTGAACACTGAAGCTTTCTTT
TRBD2,TRBJ2-7,NA,TRBV5-6,CASSLHTRLAGDEQYF,TGTGCCAGCAGCTTACACACCAGACTAGCGGGGGACGAGCAGTACTTC